The 9 T cell receptor beta chains listed next were all sequenced from one sample in a study of blood T cell repertoires in COVID-19. Some clones are missing from TCRdb's copy, which holds only in-frame ones; the method was immunoSEQ multiplex PCR. This sample yields about 210,000 clones, of which about 86% are seen a single time; roughly 2.9% belongs to the top ten. The specimen was peripheral blood. The receptors were gathered from a man aged 50 to 60 with active or convalescent COVID-19.

This clone turned up a few times. V is TRBV14 and J is TRBJ1-2, with unresolved D. The V and J ends lost 1 base and 4 bases respectively, with 13 bases between them. This CDR3 contains 15 residues. Germline CDR1 SGHDN, CDR2 FVKESK. Here the CDR3 DNA reads TGTGCCAGCAGCCAAGCCTCCGGGAGGGCCTATGGCTACACCTTC. It specifies CASSQASGRAYGYTF.

V and J are TRBV5-1 and TRBJ2-7; a weak D match, TRBD2 (5 bases). Trimming shortened V by 0 bases and J by 4 bases, and 11 bases separated the two germline ends. CDR3 length equals 14 residues. Germline CDR1 SGHRS, CDR2 YFSETQ. The CDR3 is CASSLADWGYEQYF. CDR3 coding DNA: TGCGCCAGCAGCTTGGCGGACTGGGGATACGAGCAGTACTTC.

V gene TRBV10-3 combines with J gene TRBJ1-2; 7 nucleotides agree with TRBD1. This CDR3 comprises 17 residues. V trimming: 4 bases; J trimming: 4 bases; junction bases outside the gene matches: 15. Germline V CDR1 and CDR2: ENHRY, SYGVKD. CDR3 protein: CAISADPTGLSTYGYTF. The CDR3 DNA reads TGTGCCATCAGTGCAGACCCGACAGGGCTCTCTACCTATGGCTACACCTTC.

This clone was recorded only once. The rearrangement links TRBV6-1 to TRBJ1-1; tentative D call: TRBD1 (6 bases). The CDR3 runs 12 residues. Looked up from germline, CDR1 is MNHNS and CDR2 is SASEGT. Trimming removed 5 bases at V and 6 bases at J, with 10 bases between. CDR3 loop: CASSFGQSEAFF. CDR3 DNA sequence: TGTGCCAGCAGTTTCGGACAGTCTGAAGCTTTCTTT.

The chain uses TRBV4-3 and TRBJ2-7; 7 nucleotides agree with TRBD2. After removal of 0 bases from V and 5 bases from J, the junction contained 19 bases not matched to a gene. The CDR3 is made up of 19 amino acids. Germline CDR1 LGHNA, CDR2 YSLEER. The CDR3 region has the DNA TGCGCCAGCAGCCAAGAAGCGGGGTTTTGGGAGGGTAGAATAGACGAGCAGTACTTC. Translating gives CASSQEAGFWEGRIDEQYF.

This clone was counted a single time. The gene calls are TRBV7-9 and TRBJ1-4, with 11 bases lining up with TRBD1. The CDR3 sequence is 14 residues long. With V trimmed by 10 bases and J by 8 bases, 9 bases remained unmatched. In germline, CDR1 is SEHNR, CDR2 FQNEAQ (reference sequence). The CDR3 DNA reads TGTGCCACTCCCCCGGGACAGGGGGACGAAAAACTGTTTTTT. Amino acid sequence: CATPPGQGDEKLFF. Complete variable domain (other parts from reference TRBV7-9 and TRBJ1-4): DTGVSQNPRHKITKRGQNVTFRCDPISEHNRLYWYRQTLGQGPEFLTYFQNEAQLEKSRLLSDRFSAERPKGSFSTLEIQRTEQGDSAMYLCATPPGQGDEKLFFGSGTQLSVL.

The DNA of the CDR3 is TGTGCCAGCAGCCAGGCTTGGGGGGGGCGCACTGAAGCTTTCTTT. It encodes CASSQAWGGRTEAFF. The chain joins TRBV4-2 to TRBJ1-1, with D tentatively TRBD1 (6 bases). The V end lost 3 bases, the J end lost 4 bases, and 15 bases lay between the germline ends. Germline V CDR1 and CDR2: LGHNA, YNFKEQ. CDR3 length: 15 amino acids.

The chain combines TRBV18 with TRBJ2-2; a possible D gene is TRBD2 (6 bases). Germline assignment: CDR1 KGHSH and CDR2 LQKENI. V was cut by 3 bases and J by 7 bases, with 15 bases left in between. The CDR3 has 15 residues. The CDR3 here is CASSPQAPGGGELFF. The CDR3 DNA sequence: TGTGCCAGCTCACCCCAGGCCCCCGGGGGCGGGGAGCTGTTTTTT.

The chain links TRBV5-1 to TRBJ2-1; D not resolved. The CDR3 covers 16 residues. CDR1 and CDR2 (germline): SGHRS, YFSETQ. Trimming left V 0 bases short and J 7 bases short, with 17 bases between. CDR3 residues: CASSLGVRPPRNEQFF. The CDR3 nucleotides are TGCGCCAGCAGCTTGGGAGTCAGACCCCCTAGAAATGAGCAGTTCTTC.